The rows below give T cell receptor beta chains drawn from one sample of a study of blood T cell repertoires in COVID-19. The repertoire was sequenced with immunoSEQ multiplex PCR; TCRdb's copy has only in-frame clones and lacks some. The profile shows approximately 150,000 clones, 75% to 90% of them singletons. Sequencing was performed on PBMCs or T cells enriched from blood (not recorded which). The receptors stem from a man between 65 and 80 years old who had been exposed to COVID-19. Both conserved end residues are part of each CDR3. A D gene is named only where the DNA matches it firmly. Clone size appears in some rows only: once, few, many, or a class for an expanded clone.

J gene	clone size	D gene	V gene	CDR3 DNA	CDR3 protein
TRBJ1-2	NA	NA	TRBV3-1/TRBV3-2	TGTGCCAGCAGCCTTGTCCTAGAAGGAAAGGGCTACACCTTC	CASSLVLEGKGYTF
TRBJ1-5	NA	NA	TRBV19	TGTGCCAGTAGTATAGACGTCAGGGGAACAACAGGGAATCAGCCCCAGCATTTT	CASSIDVRGTTGNQPQHF
TRBJ2-3	NA	TRBD2	TRBV19	TGTGCCAGTAGTGCCCAAACAAGGACTAGCGGGCGCACAGATACGCAGTATTTT	CASSAQTRTSGRTDTQYF
TRBJ2-5	NA	TRBD2	TRBV5-8	TGTGCCAGCAGTGCAGGGACTAGCGGGGGGGCTGAGACCCAGTACTTC	CASSAGTSGGAETQYF
TRBJ1-1	NA	TRBD1	TRBV2	TGTGCCAGCAGTCCCGGGACAGGGGTGCGGACTGAAGCTTTCTTT	CASSPGTGVRTEAFF
TRBJ1-2	NA	NA	TRBV6-2/TRBV6-3	TGTGCCAGCAGTCAGGCTGTGGGCTCCGGCTACACCTTC	CASSQAVGSGYTF
TRBJ1-2	NA	NA	TRBV5-4	TGTGCCAGCAGCGCCCCCGGGGGAAGCTATGGCTACACCTTC	CASSAPGGSYGYTF
TRBJ1-4	NA	NA	TRBV4-1	TGCGCCAGCAGCCAGGATGGACTGAGCCGGGGTGAAAAACTGTTTTTT	CASSQDGLSRGEKLFF
TRBJ1-5	NA	NA	TRBV5-6	TGTGCCAGCAGTTGGAGGGCGAGCAATCAGCCCCAGCATTTT	CASSWRASNQPQHF
TRBJ2-6	NA	NA	TRBV24-1	TGTGCCACCAGTGACGCCACAGGTACCTCTGGGGCCAACGTCCTGACTTTC	CATSDATGTSGANVLTF
TRBJ1-3	few	NA	TRBV15	TGTGCCACCAGCAGGGACCGGGGAACCATATATTTT	CATSRDRGTIYF
TRBJ1-5	once	NA	TRBV21-1	TGTGCCAGCAGCCCCTTTCGTCCGGACAGTCTCCATAGCAATCAGCCCCAGCATTTT	CASSPFRPDSLHSNQPQHF
TRBJ1-2	NA	TRBD1	TRBV18	TGTGCCAGCTCACCTTTTGACAGGGGGCAGTATGGCTACACCTTC	CASSPFDRGQYGYTF
TRBJ1-1	NA	NA	TRBV5-5	TGTGCCAGCAGCTTGGAAGGGGGTAATATGGCTTTCTTT	CASSLEGGNMAFF
TRBJ2-7	NA	NA	TRBV20-1	TGCAGTGCTAGTAAGCGAGCAGAGCAGTACTTC	CSASKRAEQYF
TRBJ1-5	NA	NA	TRBV20-1	TGCAGTGCTCGAAGAGGTCAGCCCCAGCATTTT	CSARRGQPQHF
TRBJ2-3	NA	NA	TRBV5-1	TGCGCCAGCAGCTCAGGCATCCAGGAGAGGGTGACGCAGTATTTT	CASSSGIQERVTQYF
TRBJ2-3	NA	NA	TRBV18	TGTGCCAGCTCACCACTACAGGGTTCCACAGATACGCAGTATTTT	CASSPLQGSTDTQYF
TRBJ2-6	NA	TRBD1	TRBV5-6	TGTGCCAGCAGCTTGAGGGGGCCTGGGGCCAACGTCCTGACTTTC	CASSLRGPGANVLTF
TRBJ1-1	NA	NA	TRBV6-5	TGTGCCAGCAGTTACTCGACCAGGCCGAACACTGAAGCTTTCTTT	CASSYSTRPNTEAFF
TRBJ2-5	NA	TRBD1	TRBV10-3	TGTGCCATCAGAACGACAGGGTACCAAGAGACCCAGTACTTC	CAIRTTGYQETQYF
TRBJ2-7	NA	NA	TRBV5-1	TGCGCCAGCAGCCGCCAGGCCGCCTCCTACGAGCAGTACTTC	CASSRQAASYEQYF
TRBJ2-1	NA	NA	TRBV6-2/TRBV6-3	TGTGCCAGCAGTCCCCGCCGGGGAAACAATGAGCAGTTCTTC	CASSPRRGNNEQFF
TRBJ2-7	few	NA	TRBV6-5	TGTGCCAGCACGGCAGGCCTCTACGAGCAGTACTTC	CASTAGLYEQYF